One sample yielded the 20 T cell receptor beta chains listed below, sequenced in a study of early T cells in non-severe SARS-CoV-2 infection. A single record per CDR3 protein comes from TCRdb applying MiXCR to the 5' RACE reads. The data show roughly 48,000 distinct CDR3 sequences, over 7% seen once. Specimen: whole blood. These receptors all come from an adult who was a healthcare worker with PCR-confirmed SARS-CoV-2 infection or an uninfected control (not recorded which).

This clonotype appeared many times. This sequence joins TRBV5-6 and TRBJ2-5; 10 positions agree with TRBD2. The germline gives CDR1 SGHDT, CDR2 YYEEEE. The CDR3 consists of 15 residues. With V trimmed by 0 bases and J by 1 base, 0 bases remained unmatched. The CDR3 here is CASSLERGGQETQYF. The CDR3 region has the DNA TGTGCCAGCAGCTTGGAGCGGGGGGGCCAAGAGACCCAGTACTTC.

This clonotype was seen at least ten times. The rearrangement uses TRBV7-9 and TRBJ2-1; D could derive from TRBD1 or TRBD2 (5 bases each). Trimming removed 6 bases at V and 6 bases at J, with 12 bases between. The CDR3 contains 13 residues. Germline V lookup: CDR1 SEHNR, CDR2 FQNEAQ (reference sequence). The CDR3 protein is CASRGAGTNEQFF. CDR3 bases: TGTGCCAGCAGGGGCGCAGGGACCAATGAGCAGTTCTTC.

The sample holds a few counts of this clonotype. The chain joins TRBV30 to TRBJ2-5; perhaps TRBD1 as D (6 bases). V was pared by 4 bases and J by 5 bases, with 14 bases between. Germline-derived CDR1 and CDR2 are GTSNPN and SVGIG (reference sequence). The length of the CDR3 is 13 residues. This chain's CDR3 is CAWKLQGAETQYF. CDR3 nucleotide sequence: TGTGCCTGGAAGTTACAGGGCGCGGAGACCCAGTACTTC.

This clonotype was seen repeatedly, ten times or more. The chain employs TRBV20-1 and TRBJ2-1, with 10 nucleotides matching TRBD2. From germline, CDR1 is DFQATT and CDR2 SNEGSKA (reference sequence). CDR3 length: 14 amino acids. After removal of 2 bases from V and 7 bases from J, the junction contained 5 bases not matched to a gene. The CDR3 bases are TGCAGTGCTAGAAGCGGGAGGGCGAGTAATGAGCAGTTCTTC. Protein: CSARSGRASNEQFF.

This clonotype was observed many times. The J gene is TRBJ1-6, the V gene TRBV18; D perhaps matches TRBD1 (5 bases). The CDR3 runs to 18 residues. Per germline, CDR1 KGHSH and CDR2 LQKENI. Trimming left V 3 bases short and J 0 bases short, with 15 bases between. The CDR3 reads CASSPGGPGSSYNSPLHF. The CDR3 DNA is TGTGCCAGCTCACCGGGGGGACCGGGGAGCTCCTATAATTCACCCCTCCACTTT.

The table lists this clonotype with a few counts. The chain uses TRBV27 and TRBJ1-1, with 7 bases lining up with TRBD1. The CDR3 is 14 residues long. Trimming at V came to 4 bases and at J to 4 bases, leaving 6 bases not matched to a gene. The germline CDR1 and CDR2 sequences are MNHEY and SMNVEV (reference sequence). The CDR3 DNA reads as TGTGCCAGCAGTTCGAGATACAGGGGCACTGAAGCTTTCTTT. Protein sequence: CASSSRYRGTEAFF.

This clonotype was seen at least ten times. CDR3 sequence (DNA): TGCAGTGCTAGAAATCCCCTGTCACAGGGGGAGAAGGACATTCAGTACTTC. Protein product: CSARNPLSQGEKDIQYF. The V gene is TRBV20-1, the J gene TRBJ2-4; 8 bases line up with TRBD1. Per the germline V gene, CDR1 is DFQATT and CDR2 is SNEGSKA (reference sequence). The CDR3 is made up of 17 amino acids. The V and J ends lost 2 bases and 8 bases, in that order; junction bases with no gene match: 17.

This clonotype has a count of ten or more. The rearrangement links TRBV20-1 to TRBJ1-4; 7 bases fit TRBD1. The V and J ends lost 8 bases and 4 bases, in that order; junction bases with no gene match: 7. CDR3 length equals 13 residues. CDR1 is DFQATT, CDR2 SNEGSKA, per germline (reference sequence). CDR3 DNA sequence: TGCAGTCCCCGGGACAGCCGTAATGAAAAACTGTTTTTT. It yields the protein CSPRDSRNEKLFF.

There are a few counts of this clonotype. The rearrangement uses TRBV20-1 and TRBJ2-1, with 12 bases aligning to TRBD2. The CDR3 consists of 16 residues. Germline-derived CDR1 and CDR2 are DFQATT and SNEGSKA (reference sequence). This CDR3 reads CRTGTSGQHSYNEQFF. In DNA, the CDR3 is TGCAGGACGGGGACTAGCGGGCAACACTCCTACAATGAGCAGTTCTTC.

This clonotype was found many times. This rearrangement joins TRBV28 to TRBJ1-1, with D uncertain. This CDR3 region has 14 residues. Germline assignment: CDR1 MDHEN and CDR2 SYDVKM. V lost 6 bases and J 0 bases, leaving 11 bases between the germline ends. This CDR3 reads CASSRPGMNTEAFF. The CDR3, as DNA: TGTGCCAGCAGCAGGCCGGGGATGAACACTGAAGCTTTCTTT.

This clonotype showed up just a few times. This rearrangement joins TRBV3-1 to TRBJ2-2; no reliable D call. Trimming cost V 0 bases and J 4 bases, with 3 bases left between them. Germline V gene data show CDR1 as LGHDT and CDR2 as YNNKEL (reference sequence). CDR3 size: 13 residues. CDR3 in amino acids: CASSQDITGELFF. CDR3 DNA: TGTGCCAGCAGCCAAGACATCACCGGGGAGCTGTTTTTT.

This clonotype was recorded at least ten times. The V and J genes are TRBV7-3 and TRBJ2-3; the D call may be TRBD1 or TRBD2 (5 bases each). There are 15 residues in the CDR3. Germline-derived CDR1 and CDR2 are SGHTA and FQGTGA. The ends were cut back, 5 bases at V and 0 bases at J, with 12 bases in the middle. The CDR3 region has the DNA TGTGCCAGCAGCCCGCAAGGGACGAGCACAGATACGCAGTATTTT. Its translation is CASSPQGTSTDTQYF.

This clonotype was found many times. The V call is TRBV28, the J call TRBJ1-2, with a possible D match to TRBD1 (5 bases). Deletions cut 2 bases from V and 6 bases from J, with 10 bases between. This CDR3 comprises 13 residues. Germline V gene sequence: CDR1 MDHEN, CDR2 SYDVKM. The CDR3: CASSLVRTNGYTF. The CDR3 coding sequence is TGTGCCAGCAGTTTAGTAAGGACAAATGGCTACACCTTC.

This clonotype has at least ten counts. The genes are TRBV29-1 and TRBJ1-1, with 9 bases aligning to TRBD1. This CDR3 contains 10 residues. CDR1 and CDR2 from the germline V gene are SQVTM and ANQGSEA. After removal of 7 bases from V and 8 bases from J, the junction contained 2 bases not matched to a gene. The CDR3 protein is CSGGTGEAFF. The CDR3 DNA reads as TGCAGCGGCGGGACAGGGGAAGCTTTCTTT.

The table lists this clonotype with many counts. This chain joins TRBV12-3 or TRBV12-4 and TRBJ1-1, with a possible D match to TRBD1 (6 bases). V lost 5 bases, J lost 3 bases, and 7 bases lay in between. The length of the CDR3 is 12 residues. CDR3 DNA sequence: TGTGCCAGCAGTAGGGGGGACACTGAAGCTTTCTTT. It yields the protein CASSRGDTEAFF.

This clonotype was detected only a few times. This chain joins TRBV2 and TRBJ2-1, with no clear D. Trimming removed 6 bases at V and 5 bases at J, with 11 bases between. The CDR3 runs 13 residues. The germline V gene encodes CDR1 SNHLY and CDR2 FYNNEI. In DNA form, the CDR3 reads TGTGCCAGCAGGGAAAGTCCCAACAATGAGCAGTTCTTC. This codes for CASRESPNNEQFF.

This clonotype was seen many times. This rearrangement joins TRBV4-1 to TRBJ1-1; D gene unclear. CDR1 MGHRA and CDR2 YSYEKL come from the germline V gene. Trimming stripped 5 bases from V and 5 bases from J, with 9 bases between. The CDR3 loop spans 12 amino acids. As DNA, the CDR3 is TGCGCCAGCAGCGGCGCTGGAACTGAAGCTTTCTTT. This gives the protein CASSGAGTEAFF.

This clonotype was counted at least ten times. V and J are TRBV12-3 or TRBV12-4 and TRBJ1-1, with D possibly matching TRBD1 (5 bases). The germline V and J ends were trimmed by 4 bases and 0 bases, with 6 bases remaining between them. The CDR3 sequence is 13 residues long. CDR3 DNA sequence: TGTGCCAGCAGTTGGGGGTTGAACACTGAAGCTTTCTTT. It is translated as CASSWGLNTEAFF.

The table lists this clonotype with many counts. This rearrangement joins TRBV4-2 to TRBJ2-7; D is perhaps TRBD2 (6 bases). The CDR3 consists of 14 residues. Trimming removed 4 bases at V and 6 bases at J, with 16 bases between. Germline V lookup: CDR1 LGHNA, CDR2 YNFKEQ. CDR3 sequence: CASSPPDLATEQYF. The CDR3 DNA reads TGTGCCAGCAGCCCGCCCGATCTAGCGACCGAGCAGTACTTC.

This clonotype showed up just once. The chain employs TRBV5-6 and TRBJ1-2; D remains unclear. This CDR3 region has 13 residues. V lost 5 bases, J lost 4 bases, and 12 bases lay in between. Germline V gene lookup returns CDR1 SGHDT and CDR2 YYEEEE. CDR3 in amino acids: CASSNPDGYGYTF. The CDR3 bases are TGTGCCAGCAGTAACCCTGACGGCTATGGCTACACCTTC.